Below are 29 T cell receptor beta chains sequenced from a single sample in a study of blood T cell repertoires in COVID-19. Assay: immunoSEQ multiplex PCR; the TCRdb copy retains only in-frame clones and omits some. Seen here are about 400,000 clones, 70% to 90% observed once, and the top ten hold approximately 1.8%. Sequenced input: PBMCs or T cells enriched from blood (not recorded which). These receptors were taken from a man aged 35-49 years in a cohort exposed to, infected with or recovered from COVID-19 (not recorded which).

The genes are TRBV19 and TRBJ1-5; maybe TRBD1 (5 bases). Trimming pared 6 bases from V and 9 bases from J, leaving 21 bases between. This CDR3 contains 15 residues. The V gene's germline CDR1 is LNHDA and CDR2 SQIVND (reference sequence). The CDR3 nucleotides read TGTGCCAGTAGCCCACGCGGCAGGGTGGAGCGGCCCCAGCATTTT. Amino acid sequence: CASSPRGRVERPQHF.

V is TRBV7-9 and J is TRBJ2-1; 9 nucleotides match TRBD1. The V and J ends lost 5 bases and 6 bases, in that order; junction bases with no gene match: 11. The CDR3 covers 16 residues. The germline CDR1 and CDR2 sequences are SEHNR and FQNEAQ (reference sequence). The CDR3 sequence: CASSSRQGVWSNEQFF. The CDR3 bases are TGTGCCAGCAGCAGTCGACAGGGGGTTTGGAGCAATGAGCAGTTCTTC.

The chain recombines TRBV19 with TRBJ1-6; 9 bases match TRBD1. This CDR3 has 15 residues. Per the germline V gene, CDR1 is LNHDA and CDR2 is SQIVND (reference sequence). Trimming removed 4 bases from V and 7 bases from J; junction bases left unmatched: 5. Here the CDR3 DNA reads TGTGCCAGTAGTAGCCGGGGACAGGGAAATTCACCCCTCCACTTT. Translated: CASSSRGQGNSPLHF.

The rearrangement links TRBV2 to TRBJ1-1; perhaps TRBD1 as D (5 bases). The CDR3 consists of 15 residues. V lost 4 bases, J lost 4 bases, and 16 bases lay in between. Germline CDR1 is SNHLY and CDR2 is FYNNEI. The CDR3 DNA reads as TGTGCCAGCAGTGCTCTGGGCAGGGTGGTCACTGAAGCTTTCTTT. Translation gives CASSALGRVVTEAFF.

The CDR3 here is CASSSPGAGQETQYF. CDR3 bases: TGTGCCAGCAGCTCCCCAGGGGCTGGACAAGAGACCCAGTACTTC. The chain is built from TRBV3-1 (or the pseudogene TRBV3-2) and TRBJ2-5, with TRBD1 as a possible D gene (6 bases). Germline-derived CDR1 and CDR2 are LGHDT and YNNKEL (reference sequence). This CDR3 contains 15 residues. Trimming pared 5 bases from V and 2 bases from J, leaving 15 bases between.

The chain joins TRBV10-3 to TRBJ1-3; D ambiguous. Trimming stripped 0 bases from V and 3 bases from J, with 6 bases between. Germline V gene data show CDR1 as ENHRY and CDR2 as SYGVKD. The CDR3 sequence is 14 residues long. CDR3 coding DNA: TGTGCCATCAGTGAGTCCAGAAATGGAAACACCATATATTTT. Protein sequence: CAISESRNGNTIYF.

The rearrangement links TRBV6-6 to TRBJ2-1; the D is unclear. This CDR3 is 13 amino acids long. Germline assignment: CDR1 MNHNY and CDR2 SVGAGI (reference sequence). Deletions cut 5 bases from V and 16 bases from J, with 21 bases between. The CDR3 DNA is TGTGCCAGCAGTAGTTCTTCTGGGCCCCTTTCCTTCTTC. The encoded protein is CASSSSSGPLSFF.

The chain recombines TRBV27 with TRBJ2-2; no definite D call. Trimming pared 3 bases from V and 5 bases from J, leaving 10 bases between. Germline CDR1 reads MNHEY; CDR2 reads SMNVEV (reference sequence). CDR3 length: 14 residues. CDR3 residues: CASSFSTPTGELFF. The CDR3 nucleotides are TGTGCCAGCAGTTTCTCAACTCCGACCGGGGAGCTGTTTTTT.

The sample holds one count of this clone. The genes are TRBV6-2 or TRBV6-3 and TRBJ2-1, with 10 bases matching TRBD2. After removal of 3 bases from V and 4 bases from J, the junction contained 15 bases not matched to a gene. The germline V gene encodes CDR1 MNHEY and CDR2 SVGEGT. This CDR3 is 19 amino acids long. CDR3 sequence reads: CASSYSGAAGGSYYNEQFF. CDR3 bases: TGTGCCAGCAGTTATAGCGGGGCAGCGGGAGGGAGCTATTACAATGAGCAGTTCTTC.

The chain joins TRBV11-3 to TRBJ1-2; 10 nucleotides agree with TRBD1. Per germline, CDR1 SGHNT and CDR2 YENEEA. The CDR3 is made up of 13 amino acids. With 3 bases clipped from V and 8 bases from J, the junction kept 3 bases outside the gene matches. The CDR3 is CASSFGTGDGYTF. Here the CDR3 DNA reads TGTGCCAGCAGCTTCGGGACAGGGGACGGCTACACCTTC.

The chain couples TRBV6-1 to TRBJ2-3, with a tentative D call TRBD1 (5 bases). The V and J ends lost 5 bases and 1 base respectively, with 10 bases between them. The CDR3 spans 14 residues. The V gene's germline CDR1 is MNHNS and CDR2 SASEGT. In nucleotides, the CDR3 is TGTGCCAGCAGTCTCATACAGGGCACAGATACGCAGTATTTT. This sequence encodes CASSLIQGTDTQYF.

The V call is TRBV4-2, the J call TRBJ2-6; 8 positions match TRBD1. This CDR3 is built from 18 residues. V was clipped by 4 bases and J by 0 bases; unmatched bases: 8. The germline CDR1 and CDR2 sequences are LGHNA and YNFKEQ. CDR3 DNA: TGTGCCAGCAGCCCCCGTGGACAGGGAGGCTCTGGGGCCAACGTCCTGACTTTC. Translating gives CASSPRGQGGSGANVLTF.

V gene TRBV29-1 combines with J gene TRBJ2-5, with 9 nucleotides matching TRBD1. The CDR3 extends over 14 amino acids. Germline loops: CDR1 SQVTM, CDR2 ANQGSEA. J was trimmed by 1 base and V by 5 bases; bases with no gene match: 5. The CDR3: CSVSEQGAQETQYF. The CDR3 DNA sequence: TGCAGCGTTAGCGAACAGGGGGCCCAAGAGACCCAGTACTTC.

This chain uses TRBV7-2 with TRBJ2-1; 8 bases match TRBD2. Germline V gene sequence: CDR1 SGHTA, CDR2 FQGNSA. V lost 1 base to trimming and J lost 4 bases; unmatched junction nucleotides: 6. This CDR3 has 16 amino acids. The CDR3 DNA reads TGTGCCAGCAGCTTAGTAGGTGGCGGGAGGTACAATGAGCAGTTCTTC. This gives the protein CASSLVGGGRYNEQFF.

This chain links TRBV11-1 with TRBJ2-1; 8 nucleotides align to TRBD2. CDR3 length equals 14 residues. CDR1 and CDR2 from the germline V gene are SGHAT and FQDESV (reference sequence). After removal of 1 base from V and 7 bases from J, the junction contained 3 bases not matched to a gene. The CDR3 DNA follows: TGTGCCAGCAGCTTAGTAGCTAGCGGGAATGAGCAGTTCTTC. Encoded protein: CASSLVASGNEQFF.

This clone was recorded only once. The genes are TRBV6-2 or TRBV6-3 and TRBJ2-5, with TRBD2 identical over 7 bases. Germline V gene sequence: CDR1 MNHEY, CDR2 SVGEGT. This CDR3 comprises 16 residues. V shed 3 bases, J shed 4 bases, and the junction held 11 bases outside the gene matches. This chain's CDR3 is CASSYKKAGWVETQYF. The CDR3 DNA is TGTGCCAGCAGTTATAAAAAAGCGGGATGGGTAGAGACCCAGTACTTC.

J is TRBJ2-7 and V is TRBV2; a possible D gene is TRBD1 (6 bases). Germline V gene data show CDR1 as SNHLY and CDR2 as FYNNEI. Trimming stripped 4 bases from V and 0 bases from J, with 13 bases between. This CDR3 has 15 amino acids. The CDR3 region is CASSGLTQGSYEQYF. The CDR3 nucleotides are TGTGCCAGCAGTGGACTTACACAGGGCTCCTACGAGCAGTACTTC.

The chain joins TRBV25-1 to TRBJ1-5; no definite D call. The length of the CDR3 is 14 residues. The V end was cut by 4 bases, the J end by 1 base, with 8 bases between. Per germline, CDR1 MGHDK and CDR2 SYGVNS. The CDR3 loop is CASSGDWSNQPQHF. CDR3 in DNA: TGTGCCAGCAGTGGAGACTGGAGCAATCAGCCCCAGCATTTT.

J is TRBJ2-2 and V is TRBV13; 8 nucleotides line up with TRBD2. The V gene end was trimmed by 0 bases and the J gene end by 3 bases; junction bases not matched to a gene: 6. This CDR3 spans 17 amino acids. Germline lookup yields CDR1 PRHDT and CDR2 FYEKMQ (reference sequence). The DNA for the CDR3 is TGTGCCAGCAGCTTAGGGGTAACTAGCGGCTACACCGGGGAGCTGTTTTTT. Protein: CASSLGVTSGYTGELFF.

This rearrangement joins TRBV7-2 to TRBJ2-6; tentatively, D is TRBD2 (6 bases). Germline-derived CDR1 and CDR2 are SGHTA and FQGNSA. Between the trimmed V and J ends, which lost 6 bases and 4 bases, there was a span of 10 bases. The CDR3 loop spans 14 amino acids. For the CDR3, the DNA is TGTGCCAGCAGGGCGGGGAGCGGGGCCAACGTCCTGACTTTC. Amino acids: CASRAGSGANVLTF.

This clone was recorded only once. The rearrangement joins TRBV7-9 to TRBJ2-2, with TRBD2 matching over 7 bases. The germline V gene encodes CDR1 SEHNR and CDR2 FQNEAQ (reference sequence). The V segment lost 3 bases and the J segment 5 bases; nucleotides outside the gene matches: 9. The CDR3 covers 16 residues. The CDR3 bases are TGTGCCAGCAGCTTCGGCGGGAGTGTCGGAACCGGGGAGCTGTTTTTT. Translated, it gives CASSFGGSVGTGELFF.

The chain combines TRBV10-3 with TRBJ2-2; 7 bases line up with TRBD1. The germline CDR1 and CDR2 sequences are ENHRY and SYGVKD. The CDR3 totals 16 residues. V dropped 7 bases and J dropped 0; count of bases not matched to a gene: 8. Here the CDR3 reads CAIKPTGIPNTGELFF. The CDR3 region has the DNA TGTGCCATCAAACCGACAGGGATTCCGAACACCGGGGAGCTGTTTTTT.

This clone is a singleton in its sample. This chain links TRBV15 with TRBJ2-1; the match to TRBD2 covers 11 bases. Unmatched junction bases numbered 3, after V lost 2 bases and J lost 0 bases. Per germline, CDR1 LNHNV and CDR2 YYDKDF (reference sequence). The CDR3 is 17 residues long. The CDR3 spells CATSRRLAGISYNEQFF. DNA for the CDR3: TGTGCCACCAGCAGACGACTAGCGGGGATCTCCTACAATGAGCAGTTCTTC.

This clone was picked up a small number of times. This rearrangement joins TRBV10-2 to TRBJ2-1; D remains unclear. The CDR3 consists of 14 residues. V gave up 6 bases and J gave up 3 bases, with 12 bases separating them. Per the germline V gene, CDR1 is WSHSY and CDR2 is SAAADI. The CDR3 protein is CASRLRGSYNEQFF. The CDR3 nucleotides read TGCGCCAGCAGATTACGAGGCAGCTACAATGAGCAGTTCTTC.

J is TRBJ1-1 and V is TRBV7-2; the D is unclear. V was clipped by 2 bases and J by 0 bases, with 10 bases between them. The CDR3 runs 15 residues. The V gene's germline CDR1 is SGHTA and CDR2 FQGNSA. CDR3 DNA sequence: TGTGCCAGCAGCTTAAGCAGGTTCATGAACACTGAAGCTTTCTTT. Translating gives CASSLSRFMNTEAFF. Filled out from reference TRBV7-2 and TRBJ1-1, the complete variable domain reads GAGVSQSPSNKVTEKGKDVELRCDPISGHTALYWYRQSLGQGLEFLIYFQGNSAPDKSGLPSDRFSAERTGGSVSTLTIQRTQQEDSAVYLCASSLSRFMNTEAFFGQGTRLTVV.

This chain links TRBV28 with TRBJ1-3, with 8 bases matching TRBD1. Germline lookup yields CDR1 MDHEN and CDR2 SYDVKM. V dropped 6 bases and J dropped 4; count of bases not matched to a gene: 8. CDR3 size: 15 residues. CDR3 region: CASSRTGGKGNTIYF. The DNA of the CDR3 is TGTGCCAGCAGCCGTACAGGGGGTAAGGGAAACACCATATATTTT.

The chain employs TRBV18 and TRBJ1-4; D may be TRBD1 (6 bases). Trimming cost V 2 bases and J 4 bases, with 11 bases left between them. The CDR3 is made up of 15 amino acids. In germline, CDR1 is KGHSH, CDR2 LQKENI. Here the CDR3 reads CASSPRRQDNEKLFF. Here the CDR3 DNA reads TGTGCCAGCTCACCAAGGAGACAGGATAATGAAAAACTGTTTTTT.

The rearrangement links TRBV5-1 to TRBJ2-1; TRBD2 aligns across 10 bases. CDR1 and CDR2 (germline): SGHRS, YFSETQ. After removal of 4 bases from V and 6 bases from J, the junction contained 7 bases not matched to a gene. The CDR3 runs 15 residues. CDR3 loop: CASSPSGSPPNEQFF. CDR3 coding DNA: TGCGCCAGCAGCCCTAGCGGGAGTCCCCCCAATGAGCAGTTCTTC.

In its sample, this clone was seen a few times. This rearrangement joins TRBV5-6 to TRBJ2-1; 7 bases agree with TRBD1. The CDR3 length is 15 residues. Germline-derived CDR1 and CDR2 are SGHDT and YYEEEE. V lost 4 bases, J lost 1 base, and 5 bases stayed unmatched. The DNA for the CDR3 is TGTGCCAGCAGCCCGGGACAGAGTTCCTACAATGAGCAGTTCTTC. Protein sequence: CASSPGQSSYNEQFF. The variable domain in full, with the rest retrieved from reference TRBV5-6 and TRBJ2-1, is DAGVTQSPTHLIKTRGQQVTLRCSPKSGHDTVSWYQQALGQGPQFIFQYYEEEERQRGNFPDRFSGHQFPNYSSELNVNALLLGDSALYLCASSPGQSSYNEQFFGPGTRLTVL.